A single sample gave rise to the 20 T cell receptor beta chains below, sequenced in a study of blood T cell repertoires in COVID-19. TCRdb keeps only in-frame clones here, not all; method: immunoSEQ multiplex PCR. Among about 270,000 clones listed, around 87% were seen once. Sequencing used peripheral blood. The receptors here all came from a woman between 45 and 60 years old with acute or convalescent COVID-19.

This clone was seen just once. The rearrangement links TRBV7-6 to TRBJ1-4, with a tentative D call TRBD1 (5 bases). Germline loops: CDR1 SGHVS, CDR2 FNYEAQ. V lost 1 base and J 5 bases, leaving 8 bases between the germline ends. The CDR3 is 14 amino acids. The CDR3, as DNA: TGTGCCAGCAGCTTAGGGACAAGCAATGAAAAACTGTTTTTT. This codes for CASSLGTSNEKLFF.

The rearrangement uses TRBV6-5 and TRBJ1-2; 7 bases match TRBD1. J lost 4 bases, V lost 5 bases, and 4 bases had no gene match. Per the germline V gene, CDR1 is MNHEY and CDR2 is SVGAGI. This CDR3 has 13 amino acids. The CDR3 spells CASSRGRSYGYTF. The CDR3 DNA follows: TGTGCCAGCAGTAGGGGGCGCAGCTATGGCTACACCTTC.

This clone was seen just once. The V and J genes are TRBV7-2 and TRBJ1-1; 8 nucleotides align to TRBD1. The CDR3 spans 15 residues. CDR1 SGHTA and CDR2 FQGNSA come from the germline V gene. The V gene end was trimmed by 5 bases and the J gene end by 0 bases; junction bases not matched to a gene: 5. The CDR3 bases are TGTGCCAGCAGCACATGGACAGGGATGAACACTGAAGCTTTCTTT. Amino acid sequence: CASSTWTGMNTEAFF.

The chain joins TRBV7-9 to TRBJ2-6; no definite D call. Germline CDR1 SEHNR, CDR2 FQNEAQ (reference sequence). This CDR3 region has 15 residues. V was cut by 0 bases and J by 4 bases, with 7 bases left in between. The CDR3 DNA reads as TGTGCCAGCAGCTTAGCGGTGGCCGGGGCCAACGTCCTGACTTTC. Translating gives CASSLAVAGANVLTF.

The rearrangement uses TRBV4-3 and TRBJ2-2; a possible D gene is TRBD2 (6 bases). Germline lookup yields CDR1 LGHNA and CDR2 YSLEER. V lost 6 bases and J lost 0, with 26 bases in between. CDR3 size: 20 residues. CDR3 nucleotide sequence: TGCGCCAGCAGTCGATACCGGGGGTTGGGATGGCTAACGAACACCGGGGAGCTGTTTTTT. Translation gives CASSRYRGLGWLTNTGELFF.

The CDR3 protein is CASSLYGTKTLNTEAFF. CDR3 sequence (DNA): TGTGCCAGCAGCTTGTATGGGACAAAGACCCTAAACACTGAAGCTTTCTTT. The chain has TRBV5-5 and TRBJ1-1; tentative D call: TRBD1 (6 bases). This CDR3 is 17 amino acids long. The germline V gene encodes CDR1 SGHKS and CDR2 YYEKEE (reference sequence). V lost 1 base and J lost 2, with 18 bases in between.

V usage is TRBV27 and J usage is TRBJ1-1; perhaps TRBD1 as D (6 bases). V was pared by 5 bases and J by 1 base, with 8 bases between. The CDR3 contains 13 residues. Germline lookup yields CDR1 MNHEY and CDR2 SMNVEV (reference sequence). CDR3 DNA sequence: TGTGCCAGCAGTCACAGGGAGAACACTGAAGCTTTCTTT. This codes for CASSHRENTEAFF.

This sequence joins TRBV9 and TRBJ1-2, with TRBD1 matching 10 bases. Germline V gene sequence: CDR1 SGDLS, CDR2 YYNGEE. The CDR3 totals 15 residues. Trimming at V came to 4 bases and at J to 6 bases, leaving 9 bases not matched to a gene. DNA for the CDR3: TGTGCCAGCAGCCCACCGACAGGGGGCCTGCATGGCTACACCTTC. Residues: CASSPPTGGLHGYTF.

The sample holds one count of this clone. The rearrangement links TRBV12-3 or TRBV12-4 to TRBJ2-5; a weak D match, TRBD1 (5 bases). V was shortened by 3 bases and J by 0 bases, with 5 bases between the two germline ends. There are 13 residues in the CDR3. The CDR3 loop reads CASSLTDQETQYF. CDR3 DNA: TGTGCCAGCAGTTTGACAGACCAAGAGACCCAGTACTTC.

This clone came up a few times. This rearrangement joins TRBV3-1 (or the pseudogene TRBV3-2) to TRBJ1-1; D remains ambiguous. The CDR3 consists of 15 residues. Germline V gene lookup returns CDR1 LGHDT and CDR2 YNNKEL (reference sequence). V lost 3 bases and J lost 9, with 20 bases in between. CDR3: CASSQVPATGTQAFF. For the CDR3, the DNA is TGTGCCAGCAGCCAGGTCCCAGCGACGGGAACCCAAGCTTTCTTT.

The rearrangement links TRBV7-2 to TRBJ2-7; 8 nucleotides line up with TRBD1. The CDR3 length is 15 residues. Germline loops: CDR1 SGHTA, CDR2 FQGNSA. J gave up 2 bases and V 4 bases, and 7 bases lay outside the gene matches. CDR3 sequence: CASSSQGVITYEQYF. In DNA, the CDR3 is TGTGCCAGCAGCTCACAGGGGGTTATCACCTACGAGCAGTACTTC.

This clone was found a few times. The chain uses TRBV7-9 and TRBJ2-5; 8 bases match TRBD1. Germline loops: CDR1 SEHNR, CDR2 FQNEAQ (reference sequence). V was clipped by 8 bases and J by 0 bases; unmatched bases: 2. The CDR3 spans 13 residues. The CDR3 protein is CASLGQDQETQYF. CDR3 nucleotide sequence: TGTGCCAGCTTGGGACAGGACCAAGAGACCCAGTACTTC.

The rearrangement uses TRBV11-2 and TRBJ2-1; 9 positions agree with TRBD2. CDR1 is SGHAT and CDR2 is FQNNGV in the germline V gene. CDR3 size: 15 residues. V was pared by 2 bases and J by 2 bases, with 1 base of the junction left unmatched. The DNA of the CDR3 is TGTGCCAGCAGCTTAATAGCGGGAGCCTACAATGAGCAGTTCTTC. This gives the protein CASSLIAGAYNEQFF.

This clone has more than one count but fewer than ten. The rearrangement joins TRBV6-6 to TRBJ1-6, with D maybe TRBD1 (5 bases). The CDR3 runs to 14 residues. Trimming left V 6 bases short and J 7 bases short, with 13 bases between. Germline V gene data show CDR1 as MNHNY and CDR2 as SVGAGI (reference sequence). Here the CDR3 DNA reads TGTGCCAGCAGACTCCCAGGGTCAAATTCACCCCTCCACTTT. Its translation: CASRLPGSNSPLHF.

This clone showed up just a few times. This sequence joins TRBV18 and TRBJ2-2; 10 positions agree with TRBD2. CDR1 is KGHSH, CDR2 LQKENI, per germline. V lost 6 bases and J lost 0; bases outside the gene matches: 4. The CDR3 covers 16 residues. The CDR3 region is CASSKAGGPNTGELFF. Here the CDR3 DNA reads TGTGCCAGCTCCAAAGCGGGAGGGCCGAACACCGGGGAGCTGTTTTTT.

This chain connects TRBV30 to TRBJ2-1; possibly TRBD2 for D (5 bases). V shed 5 bases and J shed 9 bases, with 17 bases lying between them. CDR1 GTSNPN and CDR2 SVGIG come from the germline V gene (reference sequence). This CDR3 spans 13 amino acids. CDR3 region: CAWSIATYGEQFF. The CDR3 DNA reads as TGTGCCTGGTCTATAGCGACTTACGGTGAGCAGTTCTTC.

For the CDR3, the DNA is TGTGCCAGCAGCTGGCTGGGGCAGGGGGCTGAAGCTTTCTTT. Translation: CASSWLGQGAEAFF. The chain uses TRBV7-9 and TRBJ1-1, with 7 bases identical to TRBD1. The trim removed 4 bases at V and 6 bases at J, leaving 8 bases unmatched. Germline V gene lookup returns CDR1 SEHNR and CDR2 FQNEAQ (reference sequence). This CDR3 contains 14 residues.

The chain joins TRBV21-1 to TRBJ1-1; TRBD1 is taken as the D call from the table, unchecked against the DNA. TRBV21-1 is reported as a pseudogene. This CDR3 is 20 amino acids long. The CDR3: CASSKGSRPGQGARNTEAFF. The CDR3 DNA follows: TGTGCCAGCAGCAAAGGGTCCAGACCGGGACAGGGGGCCAGGAACACTGAAGCTTTCTTT.

This clone was detected a few times. The rearrangement links TRBV2 to TRBJ2-1; 7 nucleotides agree with TRBD2. CDR1 and CDR2 (germline): SNHLY, FYNNEI. This CDR3 has 15 residues. V lost 7 bases to trimming and J lost 6 bases; unmatched junction nucleotides: 12. The CDR3 sequence: CASNRWWTSTNEQFF. In DNA, the CDR3 is TGTGCCAGCAACCGCTGGTGGACTAGTACCAATGAGCAGTTCTTC.

The CDR3 bases are TGTGCCAGCAGCGTAGGCCTAAGCACTAGCGGGGACAATGAGCAGTTCTTC. The encoded protein is CASSVGLSTSGDNEQFF. The chain couples TRBV9 to TRBJ2-1; the match to TRBD2 covers 10 bases. V shed 0 bases and J 5 bases; nucleotides not matched to a gene: 8. The germline V gene has CDR1 SGDLS and CDR2 YYNGEE. The CDR3 contains 17 residues.